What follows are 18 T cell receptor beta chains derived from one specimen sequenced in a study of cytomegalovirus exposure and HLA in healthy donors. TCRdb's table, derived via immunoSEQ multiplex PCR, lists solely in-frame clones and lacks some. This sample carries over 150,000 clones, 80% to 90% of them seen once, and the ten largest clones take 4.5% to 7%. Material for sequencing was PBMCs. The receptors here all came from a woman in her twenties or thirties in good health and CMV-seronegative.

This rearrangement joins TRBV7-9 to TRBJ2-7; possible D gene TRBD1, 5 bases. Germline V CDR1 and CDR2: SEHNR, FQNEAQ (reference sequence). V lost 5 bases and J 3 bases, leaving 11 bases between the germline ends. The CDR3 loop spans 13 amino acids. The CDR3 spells CASSPRDNYEQYF. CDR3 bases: TGTGCCAGCAGCCCCAGGGATAACTACGAGCAGTACTTC.

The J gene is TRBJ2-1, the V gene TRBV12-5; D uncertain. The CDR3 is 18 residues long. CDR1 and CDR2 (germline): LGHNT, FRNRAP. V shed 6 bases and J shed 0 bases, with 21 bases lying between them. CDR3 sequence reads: CASGSSTIRVSSYNEQFF. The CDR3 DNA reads TGTGCTAGTGGGTCCTCGACCATAAGGGTATCCTCCTACAATGAGCAGTTCTTC.

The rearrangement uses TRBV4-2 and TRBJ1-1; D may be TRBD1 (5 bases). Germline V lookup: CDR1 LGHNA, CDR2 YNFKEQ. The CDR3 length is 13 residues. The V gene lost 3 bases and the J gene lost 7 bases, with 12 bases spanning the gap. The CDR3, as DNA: TGTGCCAGCAGCCAGGAGCCGGGGGGTGAAGCTTTCTTT. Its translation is CASSQEPGGEAFF.

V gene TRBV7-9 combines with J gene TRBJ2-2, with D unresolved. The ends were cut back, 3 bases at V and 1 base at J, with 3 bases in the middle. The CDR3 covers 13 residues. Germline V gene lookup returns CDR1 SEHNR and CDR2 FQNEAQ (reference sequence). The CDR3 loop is CASSLMNTGELFF. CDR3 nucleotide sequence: TGTGCCAGCAGCTTGATGAACACCGGGGAGCTGTTTTTT. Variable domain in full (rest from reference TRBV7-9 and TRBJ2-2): DTGVSQNPRHKITKRGQNVTFRCDPISEHNRLYWYRQTLGQGPEFLTYFQNEAQLEKSRLLSDRFSAERPKGSFSTLEIQRTEQGDSAMYLCASSLMNTGELFFGEGSRLTVL.

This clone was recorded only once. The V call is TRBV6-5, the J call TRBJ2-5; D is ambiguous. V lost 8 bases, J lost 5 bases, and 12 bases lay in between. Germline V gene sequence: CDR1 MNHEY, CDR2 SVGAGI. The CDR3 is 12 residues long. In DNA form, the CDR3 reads TGTGCCAGCCAGAGTAGTCAGGAGACCCAGTACTTC. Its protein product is CASQSSQETQYF.

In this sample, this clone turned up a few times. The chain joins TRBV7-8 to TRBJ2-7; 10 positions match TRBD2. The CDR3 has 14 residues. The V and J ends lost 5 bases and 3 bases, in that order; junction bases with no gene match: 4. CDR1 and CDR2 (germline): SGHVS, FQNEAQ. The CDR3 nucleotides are TGTGCCAGCAGCCCTTGGACTAGCGGCTACGAGCAGTACTTC. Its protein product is CASSPWTSGYEQYF. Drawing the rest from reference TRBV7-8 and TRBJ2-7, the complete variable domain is GAGVSQSPRYKVAKRGQDVALRCDPISGHVSLFWYQQALGQGPEFLTYFQNEAQLDKSGLPSDRFFAERPEGSVSTLKIQRTQQEDSAVYLCASSPWTSGYEQYFGPGTRLTVT.

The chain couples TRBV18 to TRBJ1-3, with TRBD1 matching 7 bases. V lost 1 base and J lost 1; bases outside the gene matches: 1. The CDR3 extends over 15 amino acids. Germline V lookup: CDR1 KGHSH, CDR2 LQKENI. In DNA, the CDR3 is TGTGCCAGCTCACCACTGGGACAGTCTGGAAACACCATATATTTT. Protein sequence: CASSPLGQSGNTIYF. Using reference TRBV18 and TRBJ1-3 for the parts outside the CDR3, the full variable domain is NAGVMQNPRHLVRRRGQEARLRCSPMKGHSHVYWYRQLPEEGLKFMVYLQKENIIDESGMPKERFSAEFPKEGPSILRIQQVVRGDSAAYFCASSPLGQSGNTIYFGEGSWLTVV.

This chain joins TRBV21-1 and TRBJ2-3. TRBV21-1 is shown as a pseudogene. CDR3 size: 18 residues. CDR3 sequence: CASSLSRWKGLNPDTQYF. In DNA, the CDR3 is TGTGCCAGCAGCCTAAGCAGGTGGAAGGGCCTTAATCCAGATACGCAGTATTTT.

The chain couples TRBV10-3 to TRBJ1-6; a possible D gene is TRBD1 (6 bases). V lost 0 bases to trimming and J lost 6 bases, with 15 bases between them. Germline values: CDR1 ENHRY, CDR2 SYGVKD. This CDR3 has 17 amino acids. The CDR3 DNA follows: TGTGCCATCAGTGAGTCGAACAGGGTGGGGGGTAATTCACCCCTCCACTTT. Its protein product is CAISESNRVGGNSPLHF.

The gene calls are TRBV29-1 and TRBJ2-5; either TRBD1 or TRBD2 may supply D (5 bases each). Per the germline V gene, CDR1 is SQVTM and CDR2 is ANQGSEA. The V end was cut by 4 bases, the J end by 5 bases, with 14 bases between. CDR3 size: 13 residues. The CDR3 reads CSVAPGSGETQYF. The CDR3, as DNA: TGCAGCGTTGCCCCAGGGAGTGGTGAGACCCAGTACTTC. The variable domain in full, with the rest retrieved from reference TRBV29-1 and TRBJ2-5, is SAVISQKPSRDICQRGTSLTIQCQVDSQVTMMFWYRQQPGQSLTLIATANQGSEATYESGFVIDKFPISRPNLTFSTLTVSNMSPEDSSIYLCSVAPGSGETQYFGPGTRLLVL.

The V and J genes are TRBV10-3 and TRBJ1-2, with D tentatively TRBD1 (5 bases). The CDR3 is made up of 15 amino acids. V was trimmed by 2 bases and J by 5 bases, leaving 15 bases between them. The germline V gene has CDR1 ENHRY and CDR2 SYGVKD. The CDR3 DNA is TGTGCCATCAGTGAGGGATTGGAGGGGAGGTATGGCTACACCTTC. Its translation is CAISEGLEGRYGYTF.

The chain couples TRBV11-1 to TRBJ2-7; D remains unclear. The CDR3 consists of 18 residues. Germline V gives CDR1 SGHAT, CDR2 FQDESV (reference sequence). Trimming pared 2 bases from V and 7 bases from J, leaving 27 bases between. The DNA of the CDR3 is TGTGCCAGCAGCTTACGGGCGTCCCTAGGAGCGCAACTGAGGGAGCAGTACTTC. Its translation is CASSLRASLGAQLREQYF.

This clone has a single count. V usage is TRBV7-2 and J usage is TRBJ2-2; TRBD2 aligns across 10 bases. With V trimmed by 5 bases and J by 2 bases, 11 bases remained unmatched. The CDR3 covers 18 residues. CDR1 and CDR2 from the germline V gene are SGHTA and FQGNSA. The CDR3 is CASSPSSTSGANTGELFF. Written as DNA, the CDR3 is TGTGCCAGCAGCCCATCCTCCACTAGCGGGGCAAACACCGGGGAGCTGTTTTTT.

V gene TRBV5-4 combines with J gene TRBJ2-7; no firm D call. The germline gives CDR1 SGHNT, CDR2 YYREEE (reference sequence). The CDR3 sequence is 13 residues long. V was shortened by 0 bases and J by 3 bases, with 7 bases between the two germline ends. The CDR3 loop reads CASSLGVGYEQYF. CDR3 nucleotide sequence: TGTGCCAGCAGCTTGGGGGTGGGCTACGAGCAGTACTTC. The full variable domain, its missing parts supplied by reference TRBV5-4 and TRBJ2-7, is ETGVTQSPTHLIKTRGQQVTLRCSSQSGHNTVSWYQQALGQGPQFIFQYYREEENGRGNFPPRFSGLQFPNYSSELNVNALELDDSALYLCASSLGVGYEQYFGPGTRLTVT.

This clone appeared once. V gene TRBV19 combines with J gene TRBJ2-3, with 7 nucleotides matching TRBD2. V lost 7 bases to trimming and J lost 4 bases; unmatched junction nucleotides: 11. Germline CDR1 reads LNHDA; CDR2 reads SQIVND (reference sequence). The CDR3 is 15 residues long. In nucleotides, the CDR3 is TGTGCCAGTAAGGAGGCGGGAGTAGGGGCAGATACGCAGTATTTT. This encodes CASKEAGVGADTQYF.

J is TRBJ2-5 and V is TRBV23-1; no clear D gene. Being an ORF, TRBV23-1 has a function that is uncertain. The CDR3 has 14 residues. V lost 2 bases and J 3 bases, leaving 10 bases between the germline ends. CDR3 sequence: CASSQTRTEETQYF. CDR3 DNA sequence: TGCGCCAGCAGTCAAACCCGGACGGAAGAGACCCAGTACTTC.

CDR3 residues: CASSLMGKKWDYVSYEQYF. CDR3 sequence (DNA): TGTGCCAGCAGTTTAATGGGAAAGAAATGGGACTACGTTTCCTACGAGCAGTACTTC. The chain joins TRBV28 to TRBJ2-7; 7 nucleotides line up with TRBD2. Trimming took 2 bases from V and 1 from J; bases not matched to a gene: 17. The CDR3 sequence is 19 residues long. From germline, CDR1 is MDHEN and CDR2 SYDVKM.

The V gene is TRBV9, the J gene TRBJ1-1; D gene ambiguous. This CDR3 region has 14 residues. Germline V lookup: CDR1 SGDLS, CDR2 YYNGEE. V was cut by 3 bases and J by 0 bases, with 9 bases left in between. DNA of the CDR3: TGTGCCAGCAGCGAATCCGGAGTGAACACTGAAGCTTTCTTT. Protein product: CASSESGVNTEAFF.